A selection of T cell receptor beta chains follows, all from one sample in a study of blood T cells in healthy people across ages. TCRdb analysed the 5' RACE reads with MiXCR anew, one entry per CDR3 protein. Of roughly 800,000 distinct CDR3 sequences listed, approximately 25% are singletons. These data also formed part of another study, on T cells of mothers and their children.

Sequencing was carried out using blood. The receptors shown here come from a boy aged 5-17 years in good health. CDR3s include the opening cysteine and the closing phenylalanine or tryptophan. Each record gives: D gene, V gene, J gene, CDR3 protein. The D gene is left open where the match is weak.

>NA|TRBV5-1|TRBJ2-2
CASNNGGNTGELFF
>NA|TRBV5-5|TRBJ2-2
CASSWGSGELFF
>NA|TRBV2|TRBJ2-7
CASSPRGRVYEQYF
>TRBD1|TRBV24-1|TRBJ2-5
CATSDFSGQGRETQYF
>NA|TRBV29-1|TRBJ2-1
CSVEGGRSNEQFF
>TRBD1|TRBV29-1|TRBJ2-3
CSGGQTDTQYF
>TRBD2|TRBV5-1|TRBJ2-5
CATNERGSHQETQYF
>NA|TRBV6-1|TRBJ2-1
CASSEVPSSYNEQFF
>NA|TRBV3-1|TRBJ2-5
CASSQTETQYF
>NA|TRBV7-9|TRBJ2-7
CASSLDRGGDEQYF
>NA|TRBV6-6|TRBJ2-7
CASSSGHNTYEQYF
>TRBD2|TRBV29-1|TRBJ2-3
CSVITSATDTQYF
>TRBD2|TRBV29-1|TRBJ2-5
CSDLHQRGTQYF
>NA|TRBV28|TRBJ1-6
CASSFTIRLSQNSPLHF
>NA|TRBV2|TRBJ2-1
CASSDRFVGTDEQFF
>NA|TRBV14|TRBJ1-3
CASSQVTGGNTIYF
>NA|TRBV6-5|TRBJ2-4
CASSSQLAKNIQYF
>TRBD2|TRBV6-5|TRBJ2-7
CASRPRLAGPHEQYF
>NA|TRBV7-2|TRBJ2-7
CASSLELGYEQYF
>TRBD1|TRBV29-1|NA
CSVVVTGILREQYF
>TRBD2|TRBV7-2|TRBJ2-5
CASSSIPGTSRPETQYF
>TRBD1|TRBV14|TRBJ2-1
CASGRDRGYNEQFF
>TRBD1|TRBV5-1|TRBJ1-1
CASSDRPTGVNTEAFF
>TRBD2|TRBV15|TRBJ2-7
CATSGGLAGLSYEQYF
>TRBD1|TRBV27|TRBJ2-4
CASSLGTEGVRNIQYF
>NA|TRBV29-1|TRBJ2-7
CSGGDLNYEQYF
>NA|TRBV4-1|TRBJ1-1
CASSQDPDRGTVNTEAFF